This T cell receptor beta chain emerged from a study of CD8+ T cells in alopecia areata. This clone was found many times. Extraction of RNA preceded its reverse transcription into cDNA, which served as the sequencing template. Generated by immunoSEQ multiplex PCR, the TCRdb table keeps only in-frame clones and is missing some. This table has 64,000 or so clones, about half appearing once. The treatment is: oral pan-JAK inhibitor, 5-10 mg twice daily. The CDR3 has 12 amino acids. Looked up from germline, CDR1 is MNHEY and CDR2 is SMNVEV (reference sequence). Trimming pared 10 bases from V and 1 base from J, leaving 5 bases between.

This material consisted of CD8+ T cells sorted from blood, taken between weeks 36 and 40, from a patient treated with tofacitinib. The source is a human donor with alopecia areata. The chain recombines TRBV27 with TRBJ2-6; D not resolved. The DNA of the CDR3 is TGTGCCACCATTTCTGGGGCCAACGTCCTGACTTTC. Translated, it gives CATISGANVLTF.